Each of the 19 T cell receptor beta chains below was sequenced from the same sample in a study of cytomegalovirus exposure and HLA in healthy donors. Measured with immunoSEQ multiplex PCR; TCRdb has only the in-frame clones, and not every one. The table records roughly 300,000 clones, 86% of them present only once. Sequences were obtained from PBMCs. The receptors were sampled from a woman between 18 and 29 years old in good health and CMV-seronegative.

The chain has TRBV9 and TRBJ2-7; no clear D gene. V was shortened by 0 bases and J by 0 bases, with 4 bases between the two germline ends. CDR1 is SGDLS, CDR2 YYNGEE, per germline. The CDR3 totals 13 residues. The CDR3: CASSVAGSYEQYF. In nucleotides, the CDR3 is TGTGCCAGCAGCGTAGCAGGCTCCTACGAGCAGTACTTC.

The chain couples TRBV4-2 to TRBJ2-7, with TRBD2 matching over 9 bases. CDR1 and CDR2 (germline): LGHNA, YNFKEQ. The trim removed 0 bases at V and 2 bases at J, leaving 2 bases unmatched. This CDR3 spans 15 amino acids. The CDR3: CASSQDAGGPYEQYF. The CDR3 nucleotides read TGTGCCAGCAGCCAAGATGCGGGGGGGCCCTACGAGCAGTACTTC.

The genes are TRBV18 and TRBJ2-2, with a tentative D call TRBD2 (6 bases). V was pared by 4 bases and J by 4 bases, with 13 bases between. Germline CDR1 and CDR2: KGHSH and LQKENI. The CDR3 loop spans 15 amino acids. The CDR3 here is CASSRGAPITGELFF. Written as DNA, the CDR3 is TGTGCCAGCTCACGCGGGGCCCCTATCACCGGGGAGCTGTTTTTT.

This chain uses TRBV2 with TRBJ2-1; TRBD2 matches 11 bases. Per the germline V gene, CDR1 is SNHLY and CDR2 is FYNNEI. This CDR3 contains 17 residues. The trim removed 7 bases at V and 2 bases at J, leaving 10 bases unmatched. In nucleotides, the CDR3 is TGTGCCAGCACCTTACGACTAGCGGGGCAGACCTACAATGAGCAGTTCTTC. It is translated as CASTLRLAGQTYNEQFF.

The V gene is TRBV28, the J gene TRBJ2-7, with TRBD2 identical over 11 bases. V gave up 6 bases and J gave up 7 bases; unmatched junction bases: 8. CDR1 and CDR2 from the germline V gene are MDHEN and SYDVKM. The CDR3 has 14 amino acids. Here the CDR3 reads CASSSGTSGREQYF. The CDR3 DNA reads as TGTGCCAGCAGCTCCGGGACTAGCGGAAGGGAGCAGTACTTC.

The V and J genes are TRBV5-4 and TRBJ2-7; D unclear. The CDR3 consists of 17 residues. V was cut by 3 bases and J by 0 bases, with 19 bases left in between. Germline V gene data show CDR1 as SGHNT and CDR2 as YYREEE (reference sequence). CDR3 bases: TGTGCCAGCAGCTCGCTCGGCTCCGGGTCTAGCTCCTACGAGCAGTACTTC. This gives the protein CASSSLGSGSSSYEQYF.

This clone was detected a few times. The V call is TRBV18, the J call TRBJ1-5; 8 bases fit TRBD1. Germline CDR1 and CDR2: KGHSH and LQKENI. The CDR3 loop spans 14 amino acids. Trimming at V came to 5 bases and at J to 7 bases, leaving 7 bases not matched to a gene. The CDR3 region has the DNA TGTGCCAGCTCAACTGGACAGGGTAGGCAGCCCCAGCATTTT. Amino acid sequence: CASSTGQGRQPQHF.

The chain joins TRBV7-3 to TRBJ2-2; 9 nucleotides line up with TRBD1. There are 15 residues in the CDR3. V lost 5 bases and J lost 6; bases outside the gene matches: 7. The V gene's germline CDR1 is SGHTA and CDR2 FQGTGA. CDR3 loop: CASSGGQGGPGELFF. CDR3 in DNA: TGTGCCAGCAGCGGGGGACAGGGAGGCCCCGGGGAGCTGTTTTTT.

The chain joins TRBV9 to TRBJ2-1; D may be TRBD2 (5 bases). Trimming left V 0 bases short and J 9 bases short, with 10 bases between. CDR1 is SGDLS and CDR2 is YYNGEE in the germline V gene. The CDR3 contains 13 residues. Written as DNA, the CDR3 is TGTGCCAGCAGCGTAGCTCGGGGAAGTGAGCAGTTCTTC. It yields the protein CASSVARGSEQFF. Filled out from reference TRBV9 and TRBJ2-1, the complete variable domain reads DSGVTQTPKHLITATGQRVTLRCSPRSGDLSVYWYQQSLDQGLQFLIQYYNGEERAKGNILERFSAQQFPDLHSELNLSSLELGDSALYFCASSVARGSEQFFGPGTRLTVL.

This sequence joins TRBV5-1 and TRBJ2-3; 8 nucleotides match TRBD1. With V trimmed by 0 bases and J by 0 bases, 6 bases remained unmatched. The germline gives CDR1 SGHRS, CDR2 YFSETQ. There are 17 residues in the CDR3. CDR3 in DNA: TGCGCCAGCAGCTTGGCCGGGACAGGCCCTAGCACAGATACGCAGTATTTT. It translates to CASSLAGTGPSTDTQYF.

V and J are TRBV6-1 and TRBJ1-1, with 8 bases identical to TRBD1. The V gene's germline CDR1 is MNHNS and CDR2 SASEGT. With 7 bases clipped from V and 3 bases from J, the junction kept 4 bases outside the gene matches. The CDR3 runs 13 residues. CDR3 residues: CASTSTGDTEAFF. DNA of the CDR3: TGTGCCAGCACCTCGACAGGGGACACTGAAGCTTTCTTT.

This sequence joins TRBV6-5 and TRBJ1-5; 7 bases are a match to TRBD1. The V gene's germline CDR1 is MNHEY and CDR2 SVGAGI. V lost 8 bases to trimming and J lost 1 base; unmatched junction nucleotides: 8. The CDR3 is 15 amino acids. The CDR3 DNA sequence: TGTGCCAGCCAAAGGAGGGGGCCCAGCAATCAGCCCCAGCATTTT. Protein: CASQRRGPSNQPQHF.

For this clone: One end of the junction does not line up with germline, which may come from a read error. The gene calls are TRBV2 and TRBJ2-2; 9 positions match TRBD2. The germline V gene encodes CDR1 SNHLY and CDR2 FYNNEI. This CDR3 contains 22 residues. The CDR3 here is CASSEGPFGLLAGVVGTGELFF. The CDR3 DNA reads as TGTGCCAGCAGCGAAGGTCCTTTTGGTTTGTTAGCGGGAGTGGTAGGAACCGGGGAGCTGTTTTTT.

The J gene is TRBJ2-7, the V gene TRBV10-3; D may be TRBD1 (6 bases). With 10 bases removed from V and 6 bases from J, the gap between germline ends came to 22 bases. CDR1 is ENHRY, CDR2 SYGVKD, per germline. The CDR3 has 14 residues. CDR3 residues: CATQGHGADIEQYF. DNA for the CDR3: TGTGCCACCCAGGGGCATGGGGCGGATATCGAGCAGTACTTC.

V and J are TRBV4-2 and TRBJ2-3; 11 positions agree with TRBD2. CDR3 length equals 17 residues. The V gene's germline CDR1 is LGHNA and CDR2 YNFKEQ. V gave up 1 base and J gave up 4 bases; unmatched junction bases: 7. The CDR3 loop is CASSQAPTSGSADTQYF. CDR3 in DNA: TGTGCCAGCAGCCAAGCCCCTACTAGCGGGAGCGCAGATACGCAGTATTTT.

The V call is TRBV7-3, the J call TRBJ2-3; D is undetermined. This CDR3 has 12 amino acids. Germline V lookup: CDR1 SGHTA, CDR2 FQGTGA. V was trimmed by 4 bases and J by 1 base, leaving 3 bases between them. This CDR3 reads CASSSGTDTQYF. For the CDR3, the DNA is TGTGCCAGCAGCTCCGGCACAGATACGCAGTATTTT.

The chain joins TRBV7-9 to TRBJ2-1, with TRBD2 identical over 7 bases. This CDR3 is built from 16 residues. Losses at the gene ends were 4 bases for V and 4 bases for J; bases not matched to a gene: 10. CDR1 is SEHNR and CDR2 is FQNEAQ in the germline V gene (reference sequence). CDR3 sequence (DNA): TGTGCCAGCAGCTACCTACGGGACTACCTATACAATGAGCAGTTCTTC. Encoded protein: CASSYLRDYLYNEQFF.

The chain recombines TRBV19 with TRBJ1-3; D is perhaps TRBD1 (5 bases). The germline V gene has CDR1 LNHDA and CDR2 SQIVND (reference sequence). There are 15 residues in the CDR3. Trimming stripped 7 bases from V and 0 bases from J, with 13 bases between. The CDR3 region has the DNA TGTGCCAGTACCTGGGACTCCGTCTCTGGAAACACCATATATTTT. It is translated as CASTWDSVSGNTIYF. The full variable domain, its missing parts supplied by reference TRBV19 and TRBJ1-3, is DGGITQSPKYLFRKEGQNVTLSCEQNLNHDAMYWYRQDPGQGLRLIYYSQIVNDFQKGDIAEGYSVSREKKESFPLTVTSAQKNPTAFYLCASTWDSVSGNTIYFGEGSWLTVV.

This chain links TRBV27 with TRBJ1-1; unclear D gene. There are 14 residues in the CDR3. V was clipped by 0 bases and J by 11 bases, with 16 bases between them. Germline-derived CDR1 and CDR2 are MNHEY and SMNVEV (reference sequence). CDR3 loop: CASSLSRNVKEAFF. CDR3 coding DNA: TGTGCCAGCAGTTTATCCCGTAACGTTAAGGAGGCTTTCTTT.